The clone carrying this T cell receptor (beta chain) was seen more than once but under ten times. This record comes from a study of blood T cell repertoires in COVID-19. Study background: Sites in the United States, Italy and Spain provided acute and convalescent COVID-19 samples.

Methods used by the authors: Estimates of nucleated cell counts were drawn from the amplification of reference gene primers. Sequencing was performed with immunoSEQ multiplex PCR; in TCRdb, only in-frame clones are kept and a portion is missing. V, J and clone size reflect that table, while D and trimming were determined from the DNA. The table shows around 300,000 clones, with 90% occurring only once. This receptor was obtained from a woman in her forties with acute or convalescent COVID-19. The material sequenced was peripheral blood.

In DNA, the CDR3 is TGTGCCAGCAGCTTAGCATCGCAGGGGGCGGGAGGCTACACCTTC. Translated, it gives CASSLASQGAGGYTF. The chain combines TRBV7-6 with TRBJ1-2; TRBD1 aligns across 8 bases. Germline lookup yields CDR1 SGHVS and CDR2 FNYEAQ. The CDR3 runs 15 residues. Germline trimming cut 0 bases from V and 8 bases from J; bases unmatched to any gene: 8.